Listed below are T cell receptor beta chains from one sample, sequenced in a study of human T cells and chemical hapten exposure. TCRdb fed the RACE reads into MiXCR, producing one record per CDR3 protein. The sample has 110,000 or so distinct CDR3 sequences, 9.2% seen once. Source: whole blood, taken in connection with sensitization to the hapten diphenylcyclopropenone (DPC). Receptor source: a woman aged 35 to 49 with alopecia areata. Some clones in this sample may be carry-over from other donors' samples. CDR3s leave out the opening cysteine and the closing phenylalanine or tryptophan. Clone size, where shown, is once, few, many, or a class for clones that have expanded.

size: .
V: TRBV12-3/TRBV12-4
CDR3: ASSFGLYGPRLSTDTQY

size: many
V: TRBV6-5
CDR3: ASRWQSNSPLH

size: many
V: TRBV29-1
CDR3: SVDQGRRGGYT

size: many
V: TRBV7-9
CDR3: ASSLNGPNTEAF

size: many
V: TRBV7-2
CDR3: ASSLVGGTDTQY

size: few
V: TRBV7-9
CDR3: ASSGAAGAPY

size: few
V: TRBV4-1
CDR3: ASSQGQFNSPLH

size: once
V: TRBV3-1
CDR3: ASSQDIGGRSYEQY

size: few
V: TRBV2
CDR3: ASSEGDIKAF

size: many
V: TRBV9
CDR3: ASSGNTIY

size: many
V: TRBV6-5
CDR3: ASSYFGRSNTEAF

size: few
V: TRBV4-3
CDR3: ASSQEAVRRSEAF

size: many
V: TRBV7-9
CDR3: ASSLGVEHSPLH

size: .
V: TRBV5-6
CDR3: ASSLDWVSNSPLH

size: few
V: TRBV6-4
CDR3: ASSASFMNTEAF

size: many
V: TRBV29-1
CDR3: SGSRGEVTDTQY

size: many
V: TRBV14
CDR3: ASSQIREGEQY

size: many
V: TRBV10-3
CDR3: VTAWGYGYT

size: .
V: TRBV29-1
CDR3: SVAVTEAF

size: many
V: TRBV6-5
CDR3: ASSYSIGTGNTEAF

size: .
V: TRBV6-5
CDR3: ASSHRVGTKNIQY

size: many
V: TRBV7-8
CDR3: ASSQDRNYGYT

size: many
V: TRBV7-8
CDR3: ASSLVRATQY

size: few
V: TRBV6-5
CDR3: ASSKTSGKGDTQY

size: many
V: TRBV5-1
CDR3: ASSPPSRTGELF

size: .
V: TRBV7-9
CDR3: ASSFGKNQPQH

size: few
V: TRBV7-6
CDR3: ASSLETGQRWETQY

size: few
V: TRBV6-5
CDR3: ASSYSTGSGELF

size: few
V: TRBV20-1
CDR3: SVGTGDTQY

size: few
V: TRBV18
CDR3: ASSPDRGRESYT

size: many
V: TRBV4-3
CDR3: ASSQDFRRGSYNEQF

size: .
V: TRBV6-2/TRBV6-3
CDR3: ASSTIAGYSYNEQF

size: .
V: TRBV6-1
CDR3: ASTPKWGTGVQETQY

size: few
V: TRBV29-1
CDR3: SVTGIEGRGNTEAF

size: .
V: TRBV12-3/TRBV12-4
CDR3: ASSPPQGIGNTIY

size: .
V: TRBV7-3
CDR3: ASSSTGTSHEQF

size: few
V: TRBV5-5
CDR3: ASSFSRENSNQPQH

size: many
V: TRBV6-5
CDR3: ASTNTYGVAF

size: .
V: TRBV11-2
CDR3: ASSKYQEIQY

size: few
V: TRBV7-2
CDR3: ASSLRGAREKLF

size: few
V: TRBV20-1
CDR3: SARTGGPYEQY

size: .
V: TRBV10-3
CDR3: AIRGPDRTYEQY

size: many
V: TRBV7-9
CDR3: ASSLSGTGGSRNTEAF

size: .
V: TRBV7-2
CDR3: ASSTSGGAWEQF

size: many
V: TRBV20-1
CDR3: SAKEDSLTGVTEAF

size: many
V: TRBV3-1
CDR3: ASSQEGMGSGELF

size: many
V: TRBV15
CDR3: ATSRDLASNTGELF

size: few
V: TRBV7-6
CDR3: ASSSTSGKETQY

size: many
V: TRBV18
CDR3: ASSPRTGENSPLH

size: many
V: TRBV11-2
CDR3: ASSFTGGDEQY

size: .
V: TRBV7-9
CDR3: ASSRDWGSQETQY